Listed here are 29 T cell receptor beta chains from one sample, sequenced in a study of blood T cell repertoires in COVID-19. Generated by immunoSEQ multiplex PCR, the TCRdb table keeps only in-frame clones and is missing some. The sample shows around 200,000 clones, 85% of them seen only once. Specimen: PBMCs or T cells enriched from blood (not recorded which). The receptors derive from a man aged 35 to 55 who had recovered from COVID-19.

The chain joins TRBV28 to TRBJ1-1; the match to TRBD1 covers 8 bases. V dropped 3 bases and J dropped 1; count of bases not matched to a gene: 13. CDR3 length: 18 amino acids. Germline V gene lookup returns CDR1 MDHEN and CDR2 SYDVKM. For the CDR3, the DNA is TGTGCCAGCAGTTTTTATCAGGACAGGGAATGGGGGAACACTGAAGCTTTCTTT. This sequence encodes CASSFYQDREWGNTEAFF.

At least ten counts were recorded for this clone. The CDR3 DNA reads TGCGCCAGCAGCTCCAAGCGGGATAGGGCTAGCACAGATACGCAGTATTTT. The encoded protein is CASSSKRDRASTDTQYF. This sequence joins TRBV5-1 and TRBJ2-3; 7 positions agree with TRBD2. The CDR3 length is 17 residues. The trim removed 3 bases at V and 0 bases at J, leaving 10 bases unmatched. Per germline, CDR1 SGHRS and CDR2 YFSETQ. The full variable domain, rest sourced from reference TRBV5-1 and TRBJ2-3, is KAGVTQTPRYLIKTRGQQVTLSCSPISGHRSVSWYQQTPGQGLQFLFEYFSETQRNKGNFPGRFSGRQFSNSRSEMNVSTLELGDSALYLCASSSKRDRASTDTQYFGPGTRLTVL.

This clone has more than one count but fewer than ten. The chain joins TRBV14 to TRBJ2-7, with 7 nucleotides matching TRBD2. Germline V gene data show CDR1 as SGHDN and CDR2 as FVKESK. V lost 3 bases to trimming and J lost 2 bases; unmatched junction nucleotides: 22. The CDR3 covers 20 residues. The CDR3, as DNA: TGTGCCAGCAGCCACCATACCATCATACGGAGCGGGATCCTACCCTACGAGCAGTACTTC. Amino acid sequence: CASSHHTIIRSGILPYEQYF.

The chain couples TRBV24-1 to TRBJ2-5; D is ambiguous. The germline CDR1 and CDR2 sequences are KGHDR and SFDVKD. This CDR3 comprises 13 residues. V was clipped by 2 bases and J by 7 bases, with 10 bases between them. The CDR3 bases are TGTGCCACCAGTGATTCGAGAGGTTTGACCCAGTACTTC. Translating it yields CATSDSRGLTQYF.

The V gene is TRBV10-3, the J gene TRBJ2-1; no clear D. The CDR3 is 15 amino acids. Trimming left V 2 bases short and J 0 bases short, with 8 bases between. Germline V CDR1 and CDR2: ENHRY, SYGVKD. As DNA, the CDR3 is TGTGCCATCAGTGAGGAGGCGAGCTCCTACAATGAGCAGTTCTTC. It encodes CAISEEASSYNEQFF.

This chain connects TRBV15 to TRBJ1-5, with a weak D call TRBD1 (6 bases). The CDR3 is 16 amino acids. CDR1 and CDR2 (germline): LNHNV, YYDKDF (reference sequence). V was cut by 2 bases and J by 0 bases, with 11 bases left in between. CDR3 bases: TGTGCCACCAGCAGAAGTACAGGGAATAGCAATCAGCCCCAGCATTTT. It encodes CATSRSTGNSNQPQHF.

In the case of this clone: The sample carries other DNA sequences with the same CDR3. CDR3 sequence: CASSLVGQNTEAFF. CDR3 nucleotide sequence: TGCGCCAGCAGCTTGGTGGGGCAAAACACTGAAGCTTTCTTT. This chain joins TRBV5-1 and TRBJ1-1; TRBD1 is a possible D gene (5 bases). This CDR3 is 14 amino acids long. Trimming cost V 0 bases and J 2 bases, with 8 bases left between them. Germline CDR1 SGHRS, CDR2 YFSETQ.

The chain is built from TRBV4-1 and TRBJ2-7; D call uncertain. V lost 0 bases and J lost 1, with 13 bases in between. This CDR3 is built from 16 residues. Germline CDR1 MGHRA, CDR2 YSYEKL. CDR3 bases: TGCGCCAGCAGCCAAGATCAAGTAGATTGGTCCTACGAGCAGTACTTC. Encoded protein: CASSQDQVDWSYEQYF.

The chain carries TRBV7-6 and TRBJ2-7; 11 bases are a match to TRBD2. The CDR3 is made up of 18 amino acids. From germline, CDR1 is SGHVS and CDR2 FNYEAQ. Unmatched junction bases numbered 9, after V lost 1 base and J lost 1 base. CDR3 in amino acids: CASSLVASGRSGSYEQYF. For the CDR3, the DNA is TGTGCCAGCAGCTTAGTAGCTAGCGGGAGGTCGGGATCCTACGAGCAGTACTTC.

The chain is built from TRBV19 and TRBJ1-5; D is perhaps TRBD1 (6 bases). The CDR3 loop spans 14 amino acids. Deletions cut 2 bases from V and 5 bases from J, with 10 bases between. Germline V gene data show CDR1 as LNHDA and CDR2 as SQIVND (reference sequence). In nucleotides, the CDR3 is TGTGCCAGTAGTATACGACAGGACGATCAGCCCCAGCATTTT. This sequence encodes CASSIRQDDQPQHF.

The V call is TRBV19, the J call TRBJ2-5; D is possibly TRBD1 (5 bases). The germline V and J ends were trimmed by 10 bases and 0 bases, with 15 bases remaining between them. CDR3 length: 14 amino acids. From germline, CDR1 is LNHDA and CDR2 SQIVND (reference sequence). The CDR3 loop is CATQGHGYQETQYF. The CDR3 region has the DNA TGTGCCACCCAGGGTCACGGGTACCAAGAGACCCAGTACTTC.

The CDR3 here is CATSRDFWERPEFDTDTQYF. CDR3 nucleotide sequence: TGTGCCACCAGCAGAGATTTTTGGGAGCGGCCAGAGTTTGATACAGATACGCAGTATTTT. The chain links TRBV15 to TRBJ2-3; TRBD2 might be the D (5 bases). Germline V gene data show CDR1 as LNHNV and CDR2 as YYDKDF (reference sequence). The CDR3 runs 20 residues. V lost 0 bases, J lost 3 bases, and 25 bases lay in between.

The rearrangement joins TRBV2 to TRBJ2-1; TRBD2 matches 10 bases. The trim removed 5 bases at V and 3 bases at J, leaving 1 base unmatched. CDR3 length: 14 residues. Germline V gene sequence: CDR1 SNHLY, CDR2 FYNNEI. This CDR3 reads CASSLAGVYNEQFF. CDR3 nucleotide sequence: TGTGCCAGCAGTCTAGCGGGAGTCTACAATGAGCAGTTCTTC.

V usage is TRBV27 and J usage is TRBJ2-7; D gene ambiguous. Germline V gene data show CDR1 as MNHEY and CDR2 as SMNVEV (reference sequence). V was clipped by 6 bases and J by 5 bases, with 17 bases between them. This CDR3 is built from 14 residues. CDR3 coding DNA: TGTGCCAGCAGACCGGGTCACGTCCCCCACGAGCAGTACTTC. This gives the protein CASRPGHVPHEQYF.

In regard to this clone: Other nucleotide sequences from this sample produce the same CDR3. The gene calls are TRBV4-3 and TRBJ2-3; D not certain. CDR1 is LGHNA, CDR2 YSLEER, per germline. The CDR3 spans 16 residues. The germline V and J ends were trimmed by 1 base and 1 base, with 12 bases remaining between them. CDR3 DNA sequence: TGCGCCAGCAGCCAAGGGTCCGGGTTGGGCACAGATACGCAGTATTTT. It encodes CASSQGSGLGTDTQYF.

The chain combines TRBV10-3 with TRBJ2-7; maybe TRBD2 (6 bases). Deletions cut 2 bases from V and 2 bases from J, with 19 bases between. Germline-derived CDR1 and CDR2 are ENHRY and SYGVKD. This CDR3 has 17 residues. The chain's CDR3 is CAISEPREGSGTYEQYF. The CDR3 DNA is TGTGCCATCAGTGAGCCAAGAGAGGGTAGCGGAACCTACGAGCAGTACTTC.

The rearrangement joins TRBV6-5 to TRBJ1-1, with D perhaps matching TRBD1 (5 bases). Germline assignment: CDR1 MNHEY and CDR2 SVGAGI. Trimming cost V 6 bases and J 4 bases, with 15 bases left between them. The CDR3 runs 14 residues. CDR3 bases: TGTGCCAGCAGGGCCGCAGGGAAGGGCACTGAAGCTTTCTTT. This gives the protein CASRAAGKGTEAFF.

The chain combines TRBV27 with TRBJ2-1, with D unresolved. CDR3 size: 15 residues. V gave up 5 bases and J gave up 5 bases, with 16 bases separating them. Per germline, CDR1 MNHEY and CDR2 SMNVEV (reference sequence). This CDR3 reads CASSPLGHQDNEQFF. DNA of the CDR3: TGTGCCAGCAGTCCCCTAGGCCACCAAGACAATGAGCAGTTCTTC.

This clone is a singleton in its sample. V and J are TRBV28 and TRBJ1-5; D perhaps matches TRBD1 (6 bases). V gave up 4 bases and J gave up 5 bases, with 15 bases separating them. This CDR3 region has 15 residues. Germline CDR1 reads MDHEN; CDR2 reads SYDVKM. DNA of the CDR3: TGTGCCAGCAGTTCGGGACATGGGGACCATCAGCCCCAGCATTTT. It specifies CASSSGHGDHQPQHF.

This clone was picked up one time. This chain joins TRBV19 and TRBJ1-5, with a weak D call TRBD1 (5 bases). This CDR3 region has 14 residues. Germline loops: CDR1 LNHDA, CDR2 SQIVND (reference sequence). Between the trimmed V and J ends, which lost 6 bases and 0 bases, there was a span of 9 bases. The CDR3 nucleotides read TGTGCCAGTAGATACAGGAATAGCAATCAGCCCCAGCATTTT. Its translation is CASRYRNSNQPQHF.

The genes are TRBV9 and TRBJ2-3; D is undetermined. Looked up from germline, CDR1 is SGDLS and CDR2 is YYNGEE. The CDR3 spans 11 residues. The V gene lost 3 bases and the J gene lost 6 bases, with 5 bases spanning the gap. CDR3 nucleotide sequence: TGTGCCAGCAGCGGGCGGGATACGCAGTATTTT. Translated: CASSGRDTQYF.

V and J are TRBV30 and TRBJ2-1, with TRBD2 matching over 11 bases. The ends lost 3 bases at V and 0 bases at J; junction bases unmatched: 19. CDR3 length equals 21 residues. Germline V lookup: CDR1 GTSNPN, CDR2 SVGIG (reference sequence). DNA of the CDR3: TGTGCCTGGAGGCGATTCCCCGGGACTAGCGGCTTCGGGAGCTCCTACAATGAGCAGTTCTTC. This sequence encodes CAWRRFPGTSGFGSSYNEQFF.

The V gene is TRBV2, the J gene TRBJ1-4, with TRBD1 matching over 9 bases. CDR3 size: 14 residues. V lost 4 bases and J lost 8; bases outside the gene matches: 5. Per the germline V gene, CDR1 is SNHLY and CDR2 is FYNNEI. CDR3 residues: CASSGQGEREKLFF. For the CDR3, the DNA is TGTGCCAGCAGTGGACAGGGGGAGAGGGAAAAACTGTTTTTT.

This chain connects TRBV9 to TRBJ2-2; 12 nucleotides match TRBD2. CDR3 length: 19 residues. The V segment lost 3 bases and the J segment 2 bases; nucleotides outside the gene matches: 11. Germline V gives CDR1 SGDLS, CDR2 YYNGEE. The CDR3 region is CASSGLAGDPLPNTGELFF. The CDR3 nucleotides are TGTGCCAGCAGCGGACTAGCGGGAGACCCTCTACCTAACACCGGGGAGCTGTTTTTT. The complete variable domain, with remaining parts taken from reference TRBV9 and TRBJ2-2, reads DSGVTQTPKHLITATGQRVTLRCSPRSGDLSVYWYQQSLDQGLQFLIQYYNGEERAKGNILERFSAQQFPDLHSELNLSSLELGDSALYFCASSGLAGDPLPNTGELFFGEGSRLTVL.

This chain links TRBV28 with TRBJ1-6; 9 bases match TRBD1. The CDR3 has 15 amino acids. The junction had 6 bases not matched to a gene; V was cut back by 6 bases and J by 6 bases. Germline CDR1 reads MDHEN; CDR2 reads SYDVKM. The CDR3 DNA is TGTGCCAGCAGCCGGGGACAGGGTGGTAATTCACCCCTCCACTTT. Protein product: CASSRGQGGNSPLHF.

The rearrangement joins TRBV6-6 to TRBJ1-2, with 9 bases that match TRBD1. Germline trimming cut 5 bases from V and 2 bases from J; bases unmatched to any gene: 12. Germline lookup yields CDR1 MNHNY and CDR2 SVGAGI (reference sequence). The CDR3 loop spans 17 amino acids. CDR3 nucleotides: TGTGCCAGCAGTCCCGGGACAGGGTCAGTGTTAAACTATGGCTACACCTTC. It encodes CASSPGTGSVLNYGYTF.

The chain joins TRBV6-2 or TRBV6-3 to TRBJ2-7; 7 bases are a match to TRBD2. Germline CDR1 and CDR2: MNHEY and SVGEGT. The CDR3 sequence is 16 residues long. The J segment lost 4 bases and the V segment lost 0 bases, leaving 9 bases of the junction unmatched. The CDR3 region is CASSYSGSRGSYEQYF. The CDR3 DNA reads TGTGCCAGCAGTTACTCGGGGTCTCGCGGGAGTTACGAGCAGTACTTC.

The chain is built from TRBV29-1 and TRBJ1-1, with a possible D match to TRBD1 (5 bases). V shed 7 bases and J shed 1 base, with 13 bases lying between them. This CDR3 is built from 13 residues. Germline V gene data show CDR1 as SQVTM and CDR2 as ANQGSEA. CDR3 amino acids: CSAGVGGNTEAFF. DNA for the CDR3: TGCAGCGCTGGAGTGGGGGGGAACACTGAAGCTTTCTTT.

The genes are TRBV28 and TRBJ2-6; 10 bases are shared with TRBD1. Germline CDR1 reads MDHEN; CDR2 reads SYDVKM. This CDR3 has 16 residues. V lost 5 bases to trimming and J lost 8 bases; unmatched junction nucleotides: 9. The CDR3 DNA reads as TGTGCCAGCAGTCGACAGGGGGCAGTCGGGACCAACGTCCTGACTTTC. It yields the protein CASSRQGAVGTNVLTF.